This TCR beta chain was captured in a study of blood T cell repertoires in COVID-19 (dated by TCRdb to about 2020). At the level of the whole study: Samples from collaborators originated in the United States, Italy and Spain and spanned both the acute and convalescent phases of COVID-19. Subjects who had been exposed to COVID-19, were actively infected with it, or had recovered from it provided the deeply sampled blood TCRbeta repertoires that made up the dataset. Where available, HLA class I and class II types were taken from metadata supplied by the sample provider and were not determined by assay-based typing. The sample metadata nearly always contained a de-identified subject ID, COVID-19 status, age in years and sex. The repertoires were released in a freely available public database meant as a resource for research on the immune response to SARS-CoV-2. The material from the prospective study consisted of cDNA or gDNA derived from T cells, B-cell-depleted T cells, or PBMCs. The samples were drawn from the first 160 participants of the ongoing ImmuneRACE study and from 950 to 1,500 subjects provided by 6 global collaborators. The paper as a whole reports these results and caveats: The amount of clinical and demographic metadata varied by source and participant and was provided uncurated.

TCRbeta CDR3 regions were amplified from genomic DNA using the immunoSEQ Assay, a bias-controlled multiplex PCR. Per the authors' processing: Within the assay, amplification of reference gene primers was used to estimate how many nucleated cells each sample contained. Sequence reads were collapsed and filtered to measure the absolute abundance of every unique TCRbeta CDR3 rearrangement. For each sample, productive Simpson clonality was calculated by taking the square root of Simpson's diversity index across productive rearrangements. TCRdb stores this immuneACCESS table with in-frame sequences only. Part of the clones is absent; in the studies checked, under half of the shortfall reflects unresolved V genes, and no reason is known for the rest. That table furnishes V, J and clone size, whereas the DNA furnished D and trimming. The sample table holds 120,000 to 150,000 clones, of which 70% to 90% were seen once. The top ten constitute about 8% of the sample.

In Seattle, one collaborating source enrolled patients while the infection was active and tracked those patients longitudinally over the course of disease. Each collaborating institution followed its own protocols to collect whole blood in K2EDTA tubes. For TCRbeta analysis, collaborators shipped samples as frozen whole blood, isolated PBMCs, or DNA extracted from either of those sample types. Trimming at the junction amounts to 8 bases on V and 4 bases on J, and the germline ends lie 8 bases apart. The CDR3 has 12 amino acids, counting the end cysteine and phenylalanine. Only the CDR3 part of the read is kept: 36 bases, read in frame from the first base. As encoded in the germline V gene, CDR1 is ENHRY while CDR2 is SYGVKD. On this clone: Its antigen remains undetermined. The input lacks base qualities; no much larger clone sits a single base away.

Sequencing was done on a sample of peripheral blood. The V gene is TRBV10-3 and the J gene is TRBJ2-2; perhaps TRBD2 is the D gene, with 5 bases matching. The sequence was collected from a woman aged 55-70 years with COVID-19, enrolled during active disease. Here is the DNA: TGTGCCATCGGAACTAGCACCGGGGAGCTGTTTTTT. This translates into CAIGTSTGELFF.